One and the same sample provided the 11 T cell receptor beta chains below, sequenced in a study of response to subunit inactivated influenza vaccine. TCRdb re-analysed the RT-PCR reads in MiXCR, keeping a single row per CDR3 protein. The sample has hundreds of thousands of distinct CDR3 sequences, around a sixth seen once. This specimen was PBMCs from blood, taken about 13 days after vaccination. The source is a man aged 50 or older who received an inactivated influenza vaccine.

This clonotype turned up a few times. The chain combines TRBV6-1 with TRBJ1-3; D gene uncertain. The CDR3 consists of 16 residues. Germline V CDR1 and CDR2: MNHNS, SASEGT. V was shortened by 5 bases and J by 0 bases, with 14 bases between the two germline ends. CDR3 nucleotides: TGTGCCAGCAGTCTCCTTTCTGCGGACTCTGGAAACACCATATATTTT. Encoded protein: CASSLLSADSGNTIYF.

This chain links TRBV27 with TRBJ1-2; D might be TRBD1 (5 bases). Trimming removed 6 bases at V and 7 bases at J, with 15 bases between. The CDR3 extends over 13 amino acids. From germline, CDR1 is MNHEY and CDR2 SMNVEV (reference sequence). DNA of the CDR3: TGTGCCAGCAGGGCAGGGCTTTTGGGTGGCTACACCTTC. This translates into CASRAGLLGGYTF.

About this clonotype itself: This may arise from a read error, as a much more abundant clone is one base away. The chain uses TRBV3-1 and TRBJ1-6; 9 bases fit TRBD1. Looked up from germline, CDR1 is LGHDT and CDR2 is YNNKEL (reference sequence). CDR3 length: 14 residues. The CDR3 DNA is TGTGCCAGCAGCGGGGGACAGGGCAGCTCACCCCTCCAGTTT. Protein product: CASSGGQGSSPLQF. Drawing the rest from reference TRBV3-1 and TRBJ1-6, the complete variable domain is DTAVSQTPKYLVTQMGNDKSIKCEQNLGHDTMYWYKQDSKKFLKIMFSYNNKELIINETVPNRFSPKSPDKAHLNLHINSLELGDSAVYFCASSGGQGSSPLQFGNGTRLTVT.

J is TRBJ2-1 and V is TRBV10-3, with 10 bases that match TRBD2. After removal of 7 bases from V and 4 bases from J, the junction contained 22 bases not matched to a gene. The CDR3 loop spans 20 amino acids. CDR1 and CDR2 from the germline V gene are ENHRY and SYGVKD. As DNA, the CDR3 is TGTGCCATCAATACCCACGGGCTAGCGGGAGTAAAGGTGCTGTACAATGAGCAGTTCTTC. This codes for CAINTHGLAGVKVLYNEQFF.

This clonotype was observed a few times. This chain links TRBV5-6 with TRBJ1-4; D is unresolved. The V and J ends lost 4 bases and 0 bases respectively, with 10 bases between them. This CDR3 contains 15 residues. The germline gives CDR1 SGHDT, CDR2 YYEEEE. The CDR3 nucleotides are TGTGCCAGCAGCGGTTTCTATTCAACTAATGAAAAACTGTTTTTT. Protein sequence: CASSGFYSTNEKLFF.

This clonotype was seen only a few times. The chain recombines TRBV6-6 with TRBJ2-7; 7 bases match TRBD1. CDR1 and CDR2 from the germline V gene are MNHNY and SVGAGI (reference sequence). The CDR3 has 13 amino acids. The V gene end was trimmed by 7 bases and the J gene end by 2 bases; junction bases not matched to a gene: 5. The CDR3 here is CASIATGPYEQYF. The CDR3 DNA follows: TGTGCCAGCATCGCGACAGGGCCCTACGAGCAGTACTTC.

The chain is built from TRBV7-9 and TRBJ1-2, with D perhaps TRBD1 (5 bases). Germline loops: CDR1 SEHNR, CDR2 FQNEAQ (reference sequence). The CDR3 extends over 14 amino acids. Between the trimmed V and J ends, which lost 4 bases and 2 bases, there was a span of 11 bases. The CDR3 reads CASSWVDSNYGYTF. DNA for the CDR3: TGTGCCAGCAGCTGGGTTGACAGCAACTATGGCTACACCTTC.

V gene TRBV12-5 combines with J gene TRBJ2-2; the match to TRBD1 covers 10 bases. The germline CDR1 and CDR2 sequences are LGHNT and FRNRAP. V gave up 1 base and J gave up 6 bases; unmatched junction bases: 5. This CDR3 comprises 16 residues. The CDR3 here is CASGLDPGQGSGELFF. DNA for the CDR3: TGTGCTAGTGGTTTGGACCCGGGACAGGGGTCCGGGGAGCTGTTTTTT.

This clonotype was counted a few times. The V gene is TRBV15, the J gene TRBJ2-5; the D gene is possibly TRBD2 (6 bases). Trimming left V 3 bases short and J 1 base short, with 12 bases between. This CDR3 comprises 15 residues. The germline CDR1 and CDR2 sequences are LNHNV and YYDKDF (reference sequence). This CDR3 reads CATSRDRGSQETQYF. The CDR3 nucleotides read TGTGCCACCAGCAGGGACCGGGGGAGCCAAGAGACCCAGTACTTC.

The CDR3 region has the DNA TGTGCCAGCAGTTCCGGACAGGCGATTAATGAAAAACTGTTTTTT. Its translation is CASSSGQAINEKLFF. V is TRBV6-5 and J is TRBJ1-4; 7 bases are shared with TRBD1. Germline-derived CDR1 and CDR2 are MNHEY and SVGAGI. Unmatched junction bases numbered 6, after V lost 4 bases and J lost 4 bases. The CDR3 is 15 amino acids.

In this sample, this clonotype turned up a few times. The rearrangement links TRBV14 to TRBJ1-2; weak D call: TRBD1 (6 bases). Germline assignment: CDR1 SGHDN and CDR2 FVKESK. V lost 8 bases to trimming and J lost 4 bases, with 14 bases between them. The CDR3 length is 13 residues. The CDR3 protein is CASRDQGSYGYTF. The CDR3 DNA reads TGTGCCAGCCGGGACCAGGGGAGCTATGGCTACACCTTC.